This record looks at one T cell receptor beta chain sequence and its context. This clonotype has a handful of counts. There is no known antigen for this receptor. No per-base quality is available; no much larger clone lies one base away. V is cut back by 3 bases and J by 10 bases, with 2 bases in the junction unmatched. The germline V gene (reference sequence) supplies CDR1 MNHEY and CDR2 SMNVEV. Taken from cysteine to phenylalanine, the CDR3 has 13 residues. Only the CDR3 portion is preserved as DNA: 39 bases, with reading frame beginning at the first base. The data were obtained in a study of T cells in Graves' hyperthyroidism and ophthalmopathy (dated by TCRdb to between 2019 and 2020). Regarding the research as a whole: Peripheral blood was sampled at the time of initial diagnosis, prior to any treatment. In roughly six Graves' hyperthyroidism patients, the study also compared T-cell repertoires from thyroid tissue with T-cell repertoires from blood. To identify distinguishing TCR V-J signatures, a discovery cohort of 100 or so patients was used, comprising 43 with Graves' ophthalmopathy and some 60 with stable Graves' hyperthyroidism. An independent validation cohort of under 20 hyperthyroidism patients and roughly 16 patients who later progressed to ophthalmopathy tested prospective prediction of ophthalmopathy. TCR Vbeta CDR3 sequencing of roughly 140 peripheral blood samples (around 45 ophthalmopathy, some 75 hyperthyroidism and roughly 17 progressor patients) is reported in the paper. The roughly 100 discovery patients were randomly split 7:3 into training and test sets. Following sampling, methimazole starting at 30 mg daily was given to hyperthyroidism patients, and high-dose intravenous methylprednisolone was given to ophthalmopathy patients. Summary of the overall study and its limitations: No statistical method was used to set the sample size in advance, and investigators knew the group allocation. In validation, the model predicted progression to ophthalmopathy a median of roughly 6.2 months before onset, with around 70% sensitivity and about 72% specificity. Most expanded thyroid clonotypes (frequency above 0.001) were also detected in blood, a finding suggesting that blood repertoires may reflect thyroid immune responses. A model built on a 13 V-J signature distinguished ophthalmopathy from stable hyperthyroidism, reaching 87.88% sensitivity and about 81% specificity in cross-validation and 80%/75% in testing.

The TCR beta CDR3 regions were amplified from the RNA transcripts. For the first round of RT-PCR on the TCR CDR3, the HTBI primer set was used together with the Qiagen OneStep RT-PCR kit. Libraries were constructed in a second round of multiplex PCR, after which size selection and purification were performed. Sequencing of the libraries was done on an Illumina HiSeq2000 using paired-end 100 bp reads. In the paper's pipeline: SOAPnuke was used to process the raw data, removing reads that contained adapters or uncalled bases, had a mean Phred below 15, or lacked an exact match to the constant primer or identifier. High-quality paired reads were merged using COPE v1.2.5, and each unique nucleotide sequence was defined as a clonotype. MiTCR v1.1 was used to align clonotypes to the IMGT TRBV, TRBD and TRBJ reference segments. The analysis was restricted to V-J combinations with a frequency above 0.0001, which together covered roughly 99% of the repertoires. The TCS score was defined as F50 (clonal expansion) divided by E x V (chaos), with BLOSUM62-based TCRdist calculated between CDR3 peptides within each V-J. Welch's t-statistics and random forest reduced around 520 V-J features to about 13, which were used in a naive Bayes classifier (R e1071). The public reads were quality trimmed at Q25 with fastp and then assembled into clones with MiXCR by TCRdb, keeping productive beta chains. All rows with the same CDR3 protein become a single entry with the most common DNA and genes. TCRdb, not the authors, supplied the V and J calls. This sample is represented by roughly 720,000 distinct CDR3 sequences; roughly a sixth of them were singletons. The ten most abundant clones make up roughly 15% of the sample.

Stable Graves' hyperthyroidism was defined as no progression to ophthalmopathy during 18 months of follow-up. Hyperthyroidism patients were aged 18 to 65 years and newly diagnosed, with disease duration of less than 2 months. Any patient with an uncontrolled infection, another autoimmune disease, pregnancy or lactation was excluded. Diagnoses were based on clinical symptoms, serum thyroxine and TRAb, thyroid ultrasound and orbital computed tomography. PBMCs were isolated from about 9 ml of fresh peripheral blood by Ficoll-Paque density gradient centrifugation. Total RNA was extracted with Trizol reagent, and quality was checked on an Agilent 2100 Bioanalyzer.

The rearrangement joined TRBV27 to TRBJ1-6, and TRBD1 matches 8 of the central bases. The sample was blood. This receptor was obtained from a man aged 50 to 59 with Graves' hyperthyroidism. The DNA sequence is as follows: TGTGCCAGCAGTTTGCCAGGGGGCTCACCCCTCCACTTT. Its amino acids are CASSLPGGSPLHF.